The entry that follows covers one TCR beta chain sequence. This CDR3 contains 15 residues. Germline CDR1 reads SGDLS; CDR2 reads YYNGEE. Trimming removed 3 bases at V and 1 base at J, with 13 bases between. The CDR3 regions of TCR beta were amplified from RNA transcripts. HTBI primers were used for first-round RT-PCR of the TCR CDR3. TCRdb independently ran MiXCR on the multiplex PCR reads; one entry per CDR3 protein. Here the sample spans 800,000 or so distinct CDR3 sequences, roughly 40% being singletons. This specimen comes from a study of T cells in Graves' hyperthyroidism and ophthalmopathy. If no ophthalmopathy progression occurred within 18 months, Graves' hyperthyroidism was stable. Among the patients, aged 18 to 65, hyperthyroidism was newly diagnosed and had lasted under 2 months. Reasons for excluding patients were uncontrolled infection, other autoimmune disease, pregnancy or lactation.

The sequence was collected from a man younger than 30 with Graves' hyperthyroidism. The chain carries TRBV9 and TRBJ1-2, with a tentative D call TRBD1 (5 bases). Sample: blood. The CDR3 reads CASSGDDIYNYGYTF. CDR3 sequence (DNA): TGTGCCAGCAGCGGGGACGACATCTATAACTATGGCTACACCTTC.